The clone carrying this TCR beta chain was found many times. The sample belongs to a study of T cells in Graves' hyperthyroidism and ophthalmopathy. Uncontrolled infections, other autoimmune diseases, pregnancy or lactation led to exclusion of patients. The trim removed 3 bases at V and 6 bases at J, leaving 1 base unmatched. The germline gives CDR1 SGHTA, CDR2 FQGNSA. This CDR3 has 15 residues. RNA transcripts yielded amplified TCR beta CDR3 regions. An initial round of RT-PCR targeting the TCR CDR3 relied on the HTBI primer set. MiXCR, applied by TCRdb to the multiplex PCR reads, yields one record per CDR3 protein. The sample records roughly 96,000 distinct CDR3 sequences, around 50% being singletons.

The chain has TRBV7-2 and TRBJ2-2; TRBD2 agrees at 13 bases. The receptor comes from a woman between 40 and 55 years old with Graves' hyperthyroidism. Sequencing input: blood. The CDR3 protein is CASSFTSGRAGELFF. Written as DNA, the CDR3 is TGTGCCAGCAGCTTTACTAGCGGGAGGGCCGGGGAGCTGTTTTTT.